This T cell receptor (beta chain) emerged from a study of T cell responses to AZD1222 COVID-19 vaccine. Study results and limitations: Repertoires were collected only later (after the peak T cell response had occurred). Nearly half of spike-specific TCRs reportedly target unmutated variant regions. Spike regions recognized by vaccine-associated CD4 TCRs spanned the protein, led by 160-218 and 743-854. Spike-specific TCR depth and breadth grew after two AZD1222 doses.

Only in-frame clones appear in the TCRdb table, and some are missing; sequencing was by immunoSEQ multiplex PCR. The table includes approximately 84,000 clones, approximately 90% detected once. A word on this clone: Its antigen is not known.

The clonotype comes from an adult in good health. The sequences come from peripheral blood, collected on day 0 of AZD1222 vaccination.

CDR3 in amino acids: CASSYRTGRDEKLFF. Here the CDR3 DNA reads TGTGCCAGCAGTTACCGGACAGGGAGGGATGAAAAACTGTTTTTT. The chain links TRBV6-5 to TRBJ1-4; 8 bases agree with TRBD1. V trimming: 2 bases; J trimming: 6 bases; junction bases outside the gene matches: 5. The CDR3 is 15 amino acids. Germline CDR1 reads MNHEY; CDR2 reads SVGAGI.